A single sample is the source of the 32 T cell receptor beta chains below, sequenced in a study of blood T cell repertoires in COVID-19. Clones were read by immunoSEQ multiplex PCR, and TCRdb kept only the in-frame ones, dropping some. Of some 320,000 clones in the sample, around 87% were seen once. The material sequenced was peripheral blood. The receptor source for this set is a woman in her forties or fifties who had recovered from COVID-19.

V usage is TRBV2 and J usage is TRBJ1-4; D might be TRBD1 (5 bases). The V end was cut by 1 base, the J end by 5 bases, with 14 bases between. The CDR3 extends over 16 amino acids. Per the germline V gene, CDR1 is SNHLY and CDR2 is FYNNEI. The CDR3 region is CASSEVFGGVNEKLFF. The CDR3 region has the DNA TGTGCCAGCAGTGAAGTTTTCGGAGGGGTCAATGAAAAACTGTTTTTT.

J is TRBJ1-4 and V is TRBV18; 10 nucleotides agree with TRBD1. Germline V gene data show CDR1 as KGHSH and CDR2 as LQKENI. The CDR3 has 14 amino acids. V was pared by 3 bases and J by 7 bases, with 2 bases of the junction left unmatched. The CDR3 protein is CASSPGQGSEKLFF. The CDR3 DNA sequence: TGTGCCAGCTCACCGGGACAGGGGAGTGAAAAACTGTTTTTT. Based on the CDR3 plus reference TRBV18 and TRBJ1-4, the full variable domain is NAGVMQNPRHLVRRRGQEARLRCSPMKGHSHVYWYRQLPEEGLKFMVYLQKENIIDESGMPKERFSAEFPKEGPSILRIQQVVRGDSAAYFCASSPGQGSEKLFFGSGTQLSVL.

The rearrangement links TRBV7-2 to TRBJ2-3, with 14 bases matching TRBD2. This CDR3 is built from 15 residues. Germline CDR1 and CDR2: SGHTA and FQGNSA. The J segment lost 4 bases and the V segment lost 6 bases, leaving 3 bases of the junction unmatched. This chain's CDR3 is CASSVTSGGADTQYF. The CDR3, as DNA: TGTGCCAGCAGTGTGACTAGCGGGGGGGCAGATACGCAGTATTTT.

The V call is TRBV7-2, the J call TRBJ2-7; 7 nucleotides match TRBD1. The CDR3 contains 15 residues. Germline V gene lookup returns CDR1 SGHTA and CDR2 FQGNSA. V dropped 5 bases and J dropped 0; count of bases not matched to a gene: 7. The CDR3 spells CASSTTGANSYEQYF. In nucleotides, the CDR3 is TGTGCCAGCAGCACAACAGGGGCCAACTCCTACGAGCAGTACTTC.

The rearrangement uses TRBV28 and TRBJ1-5; D is perhaps TRBD1 (5 bases). The CDR3 covers 14 residues. Deletions cut 9 bases from V and 0 bases from J, with 12 bases between. Per germline, CDR1 MDHEN and CDR2 SYDVKM. Written as DNA, the CDR3 is TGTGCCAGTACAGGCGTCCATAGCAATCAGCCCCAGCATTTT. Translation: CASTGVHSNQPQHF.

V and J are TRBV12-5 and TRBJ1-1, with D perhaps matching TRBD1 (5 bases). Germline CDR1 reads LGHNT; CDR2 reads FRNRAP. Deletions cut 1 base from V and 5 bases from J, with 11 bases between. The CDR3 has 14 amino acids. As DNA, the CDR3 is TGTGCTAGTGGTTTGGGGCAGGGTGGAACTGAAGCTTTCTTT. Translated, it gives CASGLGQGGTEAFF. The full variable domain, rest sourced from reference TRBV12-5 and TRBJ1-1, is DARVTQTPRHKVTEMGQEVTMRCQPILGHNTVFWYRQTMMQGLELLAYFRNRAPLDDSGMPKDRFSAEMPDATLATLKIQPSEPRDSAVYFCASGLGQGGTEAFFGQGTRLTVV.

Regarding this clone: The junction departs from germline at one end; a sequencing error may be responsible. The chain recombines TRBV2 with TRBJ1-1, with 7 nucleotides matching TRBD1. Per the germline V gene, CDR1 is SNHLY and CDR2 is FYNNEI. The CDR3 covers 13 residues. The CDR3: CASDAGTVPLKAF. DNA of the CDR3: TGTGCCAGCGACGCCGGGACAGTGCCCCTTAAGGCCTTT.

J is TRBJ1-4 and V is TRBV3-1 (or the pseudogene TRBV3-2), with D possibly TRBD1 on 6 matching bases. The CDR3 spans 13 residues. The V and J ends lost 3 bases and 7 bases respectively, with 9 bases between them. CDR1 is LGHDT and CDR2 is YNNKEL in the germline V gene (reference sequence). The CDR3 sequence: CASSQGAREKLFF. CDR3 nucleotides: TGTGCCAGCAGCCAGGGGGCCCGTGAAAAACTGTTTTTT.

The CDR3 DNA reads as TGTGCCATCAGTGACTACGGACAGGGAAAGGACAATCAGCCCCAGCATTTT. Translated: CAISDYGQGKDNQPQHF. The chain combines TRBV10-3 with TRBJ1-5; 8 bases line up with TRBD1. The junction had 10 bases not matched to a gene; V was cut back by 3 bases and J by 3 bases. This CDR3 has 17 amino acids. From germline, CDR1 is ENHRY and CDR2 SYGVKD.

The rearrangement joins TRBV19 to TRBJ1-4; D uncertain. This CDR3 has 13 amino acids. CDR1 and CDR2 (germline): LNHDA, SQIVND (reference sequence). Trimming took off 5 bases at V and 4 bases at J, with 8 bases between the two ends. For the CDR3, the DNA is TGTGCCAGTAGTGCGCGGAATAATGAAAAACTGTTTTTT. Protein: CASSARNNEKLFF.

The rearrangement uses TRBV28 and TRBJ2-5; TRBD2 matches at 8 bases. Germline values: CDR1 MDHEN, CDR2 SYDVKM. V trimming: 6 bases; J trimming: 3 bases; junction bases outside the gene matches: 9. This CDR3 comprises 15 residues. The CDR3 here is CASSRVSAGEETQYF. The DNA of the CDR3 is TGTGCCAGCAGCCGGGTATCAGCGGGAGAAGAGACCCAGTACTTC.

The chain joins TRBV5-1 to TRBJ1-2, with D possibly matching TRBD1 (6 bases). The germline CDR1 and CDR2 sequences are SGHRS and YFSETQ. Trimming pared 0 bases from V and 2 bases from J, leaving 11 bases between. This CDR3 contains 15 residues. CDR3 sequence: CASSLGNRANYGYTF. CDR3 sequence (DNA): TGCGCCAGCAGCTTGGGAAACAGGGCGAACTATGGCTACACCTTC.

The CDR3, as DNA: TGTGCCAGCAGCTCGCTACAGGGAGACATTCAGTACTTC. Its protein is CASSSLQGDIQYF. The chain employs TRBV7-2 and TRBJ2-4; a possible D gene is TRBD1 (6 bases). The germline V gene encodes CDR1 SGHTA and CDR2 FQGNSA. V lost 4 bases, J lost 8 bases, and 12 bases lay in between. The CDR3 length is 13 residues.

This clone was recorded once. The gene calls are TRBV6-5 and TRBJ2-7; maybe TRBD1 (6 bases). Germline CDR1 and CDR2: MNHEY and SVGAGI. The V and J ends lost 2 bases and 4 bases respectively, with 15 bases between them. This CDR3 has 15 residues. CDR3 sequence (DNA): TGTGCCAGCAGTTACGGGTCCGGGCAGGGGTACGAGCAGTACTTC. It translates to CASSYGSGQGYEQYF.

This sequence joins TRBV12-3 or TRBV12-4 and TRBJ1-5; possibly TRBD1 for D (6 bases). V was pared by 3 bases and J by 5 bases, with 8 bases between. The CDR3 length is 13 residues. CDR3 region: CASSLNRDQPQHF. Written as DNA, the CDR3 is TGTGCCAGCAGTTTGAACAGGGATCAGCCCCAGCATTTT.

The rearrangement links TRBV28 to TRBJ2-2; TRBD1 matches 7 bases. Germline values: CDR1 MDHEN, CDR2 SYDVKM. The CDR3 covers 15 residues. V shed 4 bases, J shed 2 bases, and the junction held 4 bases outside the gene matches. CDR3 loop: CASSWGQINTGELFF. The CDR3 DNA sequence: TGTGCCAGCAGTTGGGGACAGATCAACACCGGGGAGCTGTTTTTT.

Details on this clone: At the DNA level, this CDR3 is encoded by other sequences in the same sample as well. The chain joins TRBV7-2 to TRBJ1-5; 8 nucleotides align to TRBD1. Germline CDR1 and CDR2: SGHTA and FQGNSA. The V and J ends lost 5 bases and 4 bases, in that order; junction bases with no gene match: 4. The CDR3 totals 14 residues. The CDR3 sequence is CASSLTGGNQPQHF. For the CDR3, the DNA is TGTGCCAGCAGCCTAACAGGGGGGAATCAGCCCCAGCATTTT.

This chain links TRBV5-6 with TRBJ1-1; tentative D call: TRBD1 (6 bases). The length of the CDR3 is 15 residues. The V end lost 4 bases, the J end lost 5 bases, and 18 bases lay between the germline ends. Per germline, CDR1 SGHDT and CDR2 YYEEEE. For the CDR3, the DNA is TGTGCCAGCAGCCCGGGACACTCGATCGGGACTGAAGCTTTCTTT. Residues: CASSPGHSIGTEAFF.

This clone has just one count. This sequence joins TRBV6-1 and TRBJ1-4; 7 bases align to TRBD1. The CDR3 consists of 14 residues. Germline V gene sequence: CDR1 MNHNS, CDR2 SASEGT. The J segment lost 8 bases and the V segment lost 1 base, leaving 4 bases of the junction unmatched. CDR3 amino acids: CASSEGRGEEKLFF. CDR3 nucleotide sequence: TGTGCCAGCAGTGAAGGCAGGGGGGAGGAAAAACTGTTTTTT.

V usage is TRBV6-6 and J usage is TRBJ2-7; 8 nucleotides agree with TRBD2. With 6 bases clipped from V and 7 bases from J, the junction kept 5 bases outside the gene matches. The CDR3 runs 12 residues. Germline CDR1 reads MNHNY; CDR2 reads SVGAGI (reference sequence). CDR3 bases: TGTGCCAGCAGACAACTAGCGGTTGAGCAGTACTTC. This translates into CASRQLAVEQYF.

CDR3 sequence: CASSLFTTGGVSEQYF. For the CDR3, the DNA is TGTGCCAGCAGCTTATTTACGACAGGGGGCGTGAGCGAGCAGTACTTC. The V gene is TRBV13, the J gene TRBJ2-7, with 10 positions matching TRBD1. The J segment lost 6 bases and the V segment lost 2 bases, leaving 10 bases of the junction unmatched. This CDR3 comprises 16 residues. Germline CDR1 and CDR2: PRHDT and FYEKMQ (reference sequence).

The chain has TRBV28 and TRBJ2-7; 12 bases are a match to TRBD2. Looked up from germline, CDR1 is MDHEN and CDR2 is SYDVKM. The V gene end was trimmed by 5 bases and the J gene end by 4 bases; junction bases not matched to a gene: 6. The CDR3 contains 15 residues. CDR3 nucleotide sequence: TGTGCCAGCAGTCCTGTTGGACTAGCGGGATACGAGCAGTACTTC. Encoded protein: CASSPVGLAGYEQYF.

The sample holds one count of this clone. The chain links TRBV5-4 to TRBJ2-3; D unresolved. CDR1 and CDR2 from the germline V gene are SGHNT and YYREEE (reference sequence). CDR3 size: 15 residues. V was trimmed by 0 bases and J by 1 base, leaving 9 bases between them. This chain's CDR3 is CASSLEYSGTDTQYF. The CDR3 DNA sequence: TGTGCCAGCAGCTTGGAATACTCTGGCACAGATACGCAGTATTTT.

The chain combines TRBV2 with TRBJ2-5; D remains unclear. Germline V gene sequence: CDR1 SNHLY, CDR2 FYNNEI. V was shortened by 3 bases and J by 5 bases, with 10 bases between the two germline ends. The CDR3 has 13 amino acids. The DNA of the CDR3 is TGTGCCAGCAGTGAGAGTCAGGCGGAGACCCAGTACTTC. Amino acid sequence: CASSESQAETQYF.

The chain combines TRBV7-2 with TRBJ2-3; 8 bases align to TRBD2. Trimming at V came to 1 base and at J to 5 bases, leaving 5 bases not matched to a gene. Germline V gene sequence: CDR1 SGHTA, CDR2 FQGNSA. The CDR3 is 15 residues long. CDR3 DNA sequence: TGTGCCAGCAGCTTAGACGGGAGGGCCCAAGATACGCAGTATTTT. Translated, it gives CASSLDGRAQDTQYF.

The chain couples TRBV4-3 to TRBJ2-1; 7 positions match TRBD2. Germline CDR1 is LGHNA and CDR2 is YSLEER. The CDR3 is 16 amino acids. V was pared by 4 bases and J by 5 bases, with 11 bases of the junction left unmatched. The CDR3 region is CASSLNPAGTDNEQFF. The CDR3 DNA follows: TGCGCCAGCAGCCTAAACCCAGCGGGGACCGACAATGAGCAGTTCTTC.

V and J are TRBV7-2 and TRBJ2-3, with 8 bases identical to TRBD2. The V gene's germline CDR1 is SGHTA and CDR2 FQGNSA. V gave up 3 bases and J gave up 5 bases; unmatched junction bases: 4. The CDR3 is 14 amino acids. The CDR3 nucleotides read TGTGCCAGCAGCTTCGGGCTAGCGGGAGATACGCAGTATTTT. Encoded protein: CASSFGLAGDTQYF.

This chain links TRBV3-1 (or the pseudogene TRBV3-2) with TRBJ2-5; 7 bases match TRBD1. This CDR3 has 15 residues. Germline V gene data show CDR1 as LGHDT and CDR2 as YNNKEL (reference sequence). V shed 1 base, J shed 4 bases, and the junction held 6 bases outside the gene matches. CDR3 in DNA: TGTGCCAGCAGCCAAGCTACAGGGGAAGGAGAGACCCAGTACTTC. This translates into CASSQATGEGETQYF.

This clone was detected a few times. The V gene is TRBV6-4, the J gene TRBJ2-2, with a weak D call TRBD2 (7 bases). The CDR3 runs 16 residues. V dropped 8 bases and J dropped 4 bases, with 20 bases sitting between them. The germline V gene has CDR1 MRHNA and CDR2 SNTAGT. Here the CDR3 DNA reads TGTGCCAGCTCGGCGATAGGGGGGGGCCGCACCGGGGAGCTGTTTTTT. Amino acids: CASSAIGGGRTGELFF.

This clone was detected only once. This sequence joins TRBV10-3 and TRBJ1-2, with TRBD1 matching over 7 bases. Germline lookup yields CDR1 ENHRY and CDR2 SYGVKD. With 2 bases clipped from V and 4 bases from J, the junction kept 7 bases outside the gene matches. CDR3 length: 15 amino acids. This chain's CDR3 is CAISEGTGVGYGYTF. The CDR3 DNA reads as TGTGCCATCAGTGAGGGAACAGGGGTCGGCTATGGCTACACCTTC.

The rearrangement joins TRBV5-1 to TRBJ2-5, with TRBD1 matching over 7 bases. V shed 4 bases and J 1 base; nucleotides not matched to a gene: 4. CDR3 length: 14 amino acids. Germline lookup yields CDR1 SGHRS and CDR2 YFSETQ. The CDR3 here is CASSIGQVQETQYF. The CDR3 coding sequence is TGCGCCAGCAGCATAGGACAGGTCCAAGAGACCCAGTACTTC.

This clone was counted between two and nine times. J is TRBJ1-2 and V is TRBV10-2, with TRBD1 matching over 7 bases. The CDR3 contains 14 residues. Germline loops: CDR1 WSHSY, CDR2 SAAADI. V lost 4 bases and J lost 4; bases outside the gene matches: 6. CDR3 loop: CASSVRQGFYGYTF. The CDR3 DNA reads as TGCGCCAGCAGTGTCCGACAGGGATTCTATGGCTACACCTTC.